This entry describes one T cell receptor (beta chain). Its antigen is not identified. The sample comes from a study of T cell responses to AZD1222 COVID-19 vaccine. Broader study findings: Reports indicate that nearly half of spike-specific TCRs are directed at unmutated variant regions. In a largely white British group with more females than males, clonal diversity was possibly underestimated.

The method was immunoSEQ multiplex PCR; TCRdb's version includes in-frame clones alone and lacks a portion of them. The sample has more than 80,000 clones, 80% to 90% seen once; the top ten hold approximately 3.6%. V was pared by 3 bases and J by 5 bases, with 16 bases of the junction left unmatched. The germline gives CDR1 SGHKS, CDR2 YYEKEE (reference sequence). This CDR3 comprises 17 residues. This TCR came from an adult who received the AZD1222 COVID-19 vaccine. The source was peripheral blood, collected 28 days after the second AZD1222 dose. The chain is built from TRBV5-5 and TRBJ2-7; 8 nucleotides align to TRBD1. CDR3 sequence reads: CASSYPPTDPRGHEQYF. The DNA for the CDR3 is TGTGCCAGCAGCTACCCCCCCACAGATCCCAGGGGGCACGAGCAGTACTTC.